This TCR beta chain originates from a study of blood T cell repertoires in COVID-19 (dated by TCRdb to about 2020). For context, the study as a whole: Collaborator samples came from the United States, Italy and Spain and covered acute and convalescent phases of COVID-19. The prospective study material was composed of cDNA or gDNA derived from T cells, B-cell-depleted T cells, or PBMCs. The dataset comprised deeply sampled blood TCRbeta repertoires from subjects exposed to, actively infected with, or recovered from COVID-19. The repertoires were released in a freely available public database intended as a resource for research on the immune response to SARS-CoV-2. The samples were drawn from two sources: the first 160 participants of the ongoing ImmuneRACE study, and over 950 subjects contributed by 6 global collaborators. Sample metadata almost always included a de-identified subject ID, COVID-19 status, age in years and sex. HLA class I and class II types, where available, came from metadata supplied by the sample provider rather than from assay-based typing. Here is what the overall study found, with its caveats: The quantity of clinical and demographic metadata differed by source and by participant and was supplied without curation.

As concerns this clone: Its binding antigen is unknown. The sample holds no much larger clone one base away, and base qualities are not on file.

Enrolling through a virtual design, the prospective study's participants ranged in age from roughly 18 to 89 years and lived across some 22 United States geographic areas. In the prospective study, participants were assigned to cohorts based on the clinical history participants reported in a screening survey and a study questionnaire. Exposed participants were defined as having been in contact with someone with a PCR-confirmed or clinician-diagnosed COVID-19 case within 2 weeks of study entry. Each participant in the prospective study had whole blood, serum and a nasopharyngeal or oropharyngeal swab collected by mobile phlebotomists. Participants in the prospective study had the option to provide additional blood draws and questionnaires over a 2-month period. Before DNA extraction, prospective study blood samples were shipped either frozen or at room temperature. Sequences SGHRS (CDR1) and YFSETQ (CDR2) are obtained from the germline V gene. The CDR3 covers 14 residues, taking in both the cysteine and the phenylalanine. Only CDR3 DNA is held: 42 bases, read in frame from base 1. Trimming takes 2 bases off V and 3 bases off J; junction bases not matched to a gene: 0.

The immunoSEQ Assay, a bias-controlled multiplex PCR, was used to amplify TCRbeta CDR3 regions from genomic DNA. Concerning the study's data processing: The number of nucleated cells in each sample was estimated from the amplification of reference gene primers within the assay. To quantify the absolute abundance of each unique TCRbeta CDR3 rearrangement, sequence reads were collapsed and filtered. Productive Simpson clonality was computed per sample as the square root of Simpson's diversity index over productive rearrangements. TCRdb mirrors the immuneACCESS table, restricted to in-frame sequences. Some clones are absent from its copies; in checked studies, under half trace to an unresolved V gene, and the reason for the others is unknown. D and trimming come from the DNA, and the V and J calls and clone size come from that table. The sample table lists roughly 250,000 clones, approximately 90% of them with a count of one. The leading ten clones occupy about 1% of the sample.

This TCR was sampled from a man in his fifties who had been exposed to COVID-19. The sequencing sample was made of PBMCs or T cells enriched from blood (not recorded which). The sequence is built from TRBV5-1 and TRBJ1-4, with TRBD1 matching 8 junction bases. CDR3 loop: CASSFRGPNEKLFF. The nucleotides are TGCGCCAGCAGCTTCAGGGGGCCTAATGAAAAACTGTTTTTT.